Listed below are T cell receptor beta chains from one sample, sequenced in a study of cytomegalovirus exposure and HLA in healthy donors. Clones were read by immunoSEQ multiplex PCR, and TCRdb kept only the in-frame ones, dropping some. The sample includes tens of thousands of clones, roughly 93% of them seen just once. Specimen: PBMCs. The receptor source for this set is a woman younger than 35 in good health and CMV-seropositive. CDR3s include the opening cysteine and the closing phenylalanine or tryptophan. D genes are given only for firm matches. Size tells how often a clone was seen (once, few, many) or the class of an expanded clone, and some rows leave it out.

TRBJ1-6 . . TRBV7-2 TGTGCCAGCAGCCCAACCTCGGTAGTAAATTCACCCCTCCACTTT CASSPTSVVNSPLHF
TRBJ2-3 . TRBD1 TRBV5-4 TGTGCCAGCAGCTTCGCAACCGCCAGGGGGCCGAGAGATACGCAGTATTTT CASSFATARGPRDTQYF
TRBJ2-3 . . TRBV18 TGTGCCAGCTCACAGGGACATCTAGATACGCAGTATTTT CASSQGHLDTQYF
TRBJ2-7 few . TRBV6-1 TGTGCCAGCCGGGGAACCTACGAGCAGTACTTC CASRGTYEQYF
TRBJ1-5 . . TRBV5-6 TGTGCCAGCAGCTTGGCGGGAGCCTTTGGACAGCCCCAGCATTTT CASSLAGAFGQPQHF
TRBJ1-5 . . TRBV19 TGTGCCAGTAGTATTGACAGCCCCAATCAGCCCCAGCATTTT CASSIDSPNQPQHF
TRBJ1-2 . . TRBV28 TGTGCCAGCAGCCCCCTAGGGGAGGGGCATGGCTACACCTTC CASSPLGEGHGYTF
TRBJ2-3 . TRBD2 TRBV2 TGTGCCAGCAGTGTCGGTCTAGCGGGGGGCACAGATACGCAGTATTTT CASSVGLAGGTDTQYF
TRBJ1-2 . TRBD1 TRBV7-9 TGTGCCAGCAGCTTAATACGTTTTGGACAGGACGAAAACTATGGCTACACCTTC CASSLIRFGQDENYGYTF
TRBJ1-6 . . TRBV15 TGTGCCACCAGCAGAGGAGATGGGAGGGGCCGTTCACCCCTCCACTTT CATSRGDGRGRSPLHF
TRBJ2-3 . . TRBV29-1 TGCAGCGTTGAAGATCTCCGAGACAGGAGCACAGATACGCAGTATTTT CSVEDLRDRSTDTQYF
TRBJ1-1 . . TRBV5-1 TGCGCCAGCAGGCCACAGGGTCGGGGTGCGAACACTGAAGCTTTCTTT CASRPQGRGANTEAFF
TRBJ2-7 . TRBD2 TRBV19 TGTGCCAGTAGTATCGGCGGGGGTTACGAGCAGTACTTC CASSIGGGYEQYF
TRBJ1-2 . . TRBV6-4 TGTGCCAGCAGTGACCCACAGGGACGTGGCTACACCTTC CASSDPQGRGYTF
TRBJ2-5 . TRBD2 TRBV7-2 TGTGCCAGCAGCCTACTGGCGGGAGGGCCATCCACGGAGACCCAGTACTTC CASSLLAGGPSTETQYF
TRBJ1-2 . . TRBV18 TGTGCCAGCTCACCGATTTCCGCGAGTCACTATGGCTACACCTTC CASSPISASHYGYTF
TRBJ1-2 . . TRBV20-1 TGCAGTGCTAGCCGCGGGTATGGCTACACCTTC CSASRGYGYTF
TRBJ2-3 . TRBD2 TRBV7-2 TGTGCCAGCAGCTTTGGACTAGCGGGGAACCCGCTCGGCACAGATACGCAGTATTTT CASSFGLAGNPLGTDTQYF
TRBJ1-1 . . TRBV5-5 TGTGCCAGCAGCTTGGGCAGGCTGAACACTGAAGCTTTCTTT CASSLGRLNTEAFF
TRBJ2-6 . TRBD1 TRBV30 TGTGCCAGACAGGGGGCCTCTGGGGCCAACGTCCTGACTTTC CARQGASGANVLTF
TRBJ2-7 . TRBD1 TRBV19 TGTGCCAGTAGTACTCGGACAGGTGCCAATGAGGAGCAGTACTTC CASSTRTGANEEQYF
TRBJ1-5 . TRBD1 TRBV6-1 TGTGCCAGCAGTGTACAGGGGAATCAGCCCCAGCATTTT CASSVQGNQPQHF
TRBJ1-2 . TRBD1 TRBV16 TGTGCCAGCAGCCCAAATAGACAGGGAACTTACTATGGCTACACCTTC CASSPNRQGTYYGYTF
TRBJ1-2 . . TRBV7-9 TGTGCCAGCAGCTCGCCGGGGAAGCGGGGCTACACCTTC CASSSPGKRGYTF
TRBJ1-4 . TRBD1 TRBV27 TGTGCCAGCATGACCTACAGGGGGCGCGGTGAAAAACTGTTTTTT CASMTYRGRGEKLFF
TRBJ2-7 once TRBD1 TRBV27 TGTGCCAGCAGTCTTTCCCGGGACAGGGGAGATGTGCAGTACTTC CASSLSRDRGDVQYF
TRBJ1-2 . TRBD1 TRBV5-6 TGTGCCAGCAGCTTAGGGTCAGGGGGCTCGGGTGGCTACACCTTC CASSLGSGGSGGYTF
TRBJ1-6 . TRBD1 TRBV10-1 TGCGCCAGCAGAGGGACAGACACCAATTCACCCCTCCACTTT CASRGTDTNSPLHF
TRBJ2-1 . . TRBV5-1 TGCGCCAGCAGCTTGGAACACGGGGGTTACAATGAGCAGTTCTTC CASSLEHGGYNEQFF
TRBJ2-7 . . TRBV5-1 TGCGCCAGCAGCTTAACAGGGAAACACGAGCAGTACTTC CASSLTGKHEQYF
TRBJ2-5 . . TRBV7-8 TGTGCCAGCAGCCCATGGCGGACAAATGAACAAGAGACCCAGTACTTC CASSPWRTNEQETQYF
TRBJ2-1 once TRBD2 TRBV4-2 TGTGCCAGCAGCCAAGATCTAGTGGGCGGGAGTCGGTACGAGCAGTTCTTC CASSQDLVGGSRYEQFF
TRBJ1-5 . . TRBV9 TGTGCCAGCAGCGTAGCGGGGAACCAGCCCCAGCATTTT CASSVAGNQPQHF
TRBJ1-2 . TRBD1 TRBV30 TGTGCCTGGGGGGACAGGGGATTGGACTATGGCTACACCTTC CAWGDRGLDYGYTF
TRBJ2-7 . . TRBV10-2 TGCGCCAGCAGTGAGTCGACTGGAGTTCTAGGGCAGTACTTC CASSESTGVLGQYF
TRBJ1-1 . TRBD1 TRBV27 TGTGCCAGCAGTTCTTTGACCGGGACAGGTACCCGCGAAGCTTTCTTT CASSSLTGTGTREAFF
TRBJ1-5 . . TRBV6-1 TGTGCCAGCAGTCCCCTTGCGGGGTACCAGCCCCAGCATTTT CASSPLAGYQPQHF
TRBJ1-6 . TRBD1 TRBV6-5 TGTGCCAGCAGTTACTCAGGACAGGGCCAAGGTTCACCCCTCCACTTT CASSYSGQGQGSPLHF
TRBJ2-5 . . TRBV2 TGTGCCAGCAGCGATAACAGGGCTGGCGAGACCCAGTACTTC CASSDNRAGETQYF
TRBJ2-7 once TRBD1 TRBV11-2 TGTGCCAGCACTGACCTCGGGGACAGGGATTACTTC CASTDLGDRDYF
TRBJ2-3 . . TRBV2 TGTGCCAGCAGTGAATCGGGTAGCCCAGATACGCAGTATTTT CASSESGSPDTQYF
TRBJ1-1 . . TRBV19 TGTGCCAGTAGCCGGGACATTACTCCACCTGAAGCTTTCTTT CASSRDITPPEAFF
TRBJ2-2 . . TRBV28 TGTGCCAGCAGTTTAAGGGGCCGCGAGCTGTTTTTT CASSLRGRELFF
TRBJ2-3 . . TRBV9 TGTGCCAGCAGCGTAGGGGGCAGGGGCACAGATACGCAGTATTTT CASSVGGRGTDTQYF
TRBJ1-2 . TRBD1 TRBV6-1 TGTGCCAGCAGTGACCTACACAGGGGACTTCGGGGCTACACCTTC CASSDLHRGLRGYTF
TRBJ2-1 . . TRBV5-5 TGTGCCAGCAGCTTCGGTAACTCCTACAATGAGCAGTTCTTC CASSFGNSYNEQFF
TRBJ1-2 . TRBD1 TRBV2 TGTGCCAGCAGTGGACAGGGGTCGGTCTATGGCTACACCTTC CASSGQGSVYGYTF
TRBJ1-2 . TRBD1 TRBV6-6 TGTGCCAGCAGTACCCGGGACAGTTTCTATGGCTACACCTTC CASSTRDSFYGYTF
TRBJ2-7 . TRBD2 TRBV5-4 TGTGCCAGCAGCTCGGTACTAGCGGGGTCCTACGAGCAGTACTTC CASSSVLAGSYEQYF
TRBJ1-1 . TRBD1 TRBV5-1 TGCGCCAGCAGCTTGCGGACAGGGGGCATGGGCACTGAAGCTTTCTTT CASSLRTGGMGTEAFF